This T cell receptor beta chain was observed in a study of T cells after yellow fever vaccination. Findings of the study overall: Though it reached lower strength, the secondary response hit its peak faster, day 5 versus 15. Most primary-vaccination clones reappeared after the booster (approximately 95% CD4, approximately 88% CD8).

The authors made TCR cDNA by 5'RACE template switching, adding a universal primer site and UMIs. TCRdb reprocessed the 5' RACE reads via MiXCR and lists one record per CDR3 protein. The sample includes around 300,000 distinct CDR3 sequences, 10% to 15% of them seen just once. V dropped 6 bases and J dropped 2; count of bases not matched to a gene: 8. The CDR3 is 15 amino acids. Germline lookup yields CDR1 MNHNS and CDR2 SASEGT. This clonotype turned up a few times. Its specificity is unknown. The receptor's source is a man younger than 45 who received the YFV17D yellow fever vaccine. This material consisted of CD4+ T cells sorted from PBMCs, taken 45 days after the yellow fever booster vaccination. This chain connects TRBV6-1 to TRBJ2-3; 7 bases agree with TRBD1. CDR3 loop: CASSEQGSYTDTQYF. CDR3 sequence (DNA): TGTGCCAGCAGCGAACAGGGGTCATACACAGATACGCAGTATTTT.